The clone carrying this T cell receptor beta chain has at least ten counts. Time point given: patch test 1, 2 weeks after DPC sensitization. Treatment given: therapeutic diphenylcyclopropenone sensitization with weekly scalp DPC. These data come from a study of human T cells and chemical hapten exposure. CDR3 length: 14 amino acids. The germline V gene has CDR1 MDHEN and CDR2 SYDVKM. Trimming left V 6 bases short and J 4 bases short, with 14 bases between. MiXCR, run by TCRdb on the RACE reads, gives a single entry per CDR3 protein. This table holds some 82,000 distinct CDR3 sequences, approximately 12% found once.

This clonotype was sampled from a woman aged 50 to 60 with alopecia areata. Some clones in this sample may be carry-over from other donors' samples. V and J are TRBV28 and TRBJ2-3, with a tentative D call TRBD1 (6 bases). This specimen consisted of whole blood, obtained in connection with sensitization to the hapten diphenylcyclopropenone (DPC). The CDR3 DNA reads as TGTGCCAGCAGACTCCTTCAGGGGCCAGATACGCAGTATTTT. Protein product: CASRLLQGPDTQYF.